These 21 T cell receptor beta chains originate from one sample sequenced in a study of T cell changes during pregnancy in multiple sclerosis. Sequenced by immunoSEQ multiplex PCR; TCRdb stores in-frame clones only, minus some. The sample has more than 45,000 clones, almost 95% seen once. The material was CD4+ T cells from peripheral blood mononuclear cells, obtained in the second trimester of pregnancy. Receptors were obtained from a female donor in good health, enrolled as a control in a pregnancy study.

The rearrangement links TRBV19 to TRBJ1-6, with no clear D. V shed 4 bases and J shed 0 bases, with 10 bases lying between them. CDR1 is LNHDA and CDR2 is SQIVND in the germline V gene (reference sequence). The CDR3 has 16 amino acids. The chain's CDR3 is CASSRGTSSYNSPLHF. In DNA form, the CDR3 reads TGTGCCAGTAGTAGAGGCACGAGCTCCTATAATTCACCCCTCCACTTT.

The chain's CDR3 is CASSNPGYGYTF. As DNA, the CDR3 is TGTGCCAGCAGTAACCCGGGCTATGGCTACACCTTC. V and J are TRBV27 and TRBJ1-2; no firm D call. V dropped 5 bases and J dropped 4 bases, with 8 bases sitting between them. Germline CDR1 is MNHEY and CDR2 is SMNVEV (reference sequence). This CDR3 has 12 amino acids.

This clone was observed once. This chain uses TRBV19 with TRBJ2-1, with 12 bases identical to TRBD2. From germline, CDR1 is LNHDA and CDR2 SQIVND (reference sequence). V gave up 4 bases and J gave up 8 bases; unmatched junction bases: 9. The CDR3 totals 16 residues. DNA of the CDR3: TGTGCCAGTAGTACCTCGACTAGCGGGAGTACGGATGAGCAGTTCTTC. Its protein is CASSTSTSGSTDEQFF. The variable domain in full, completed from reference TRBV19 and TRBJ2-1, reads DGGITQSPKYLFRKEGQNVTLSCEQNLNHDAMYWYRQDPGQGLRLIYYSQIVNDFQKGDIAEGYSVSREKKESFPLTVTSAQKNPTAFYLCASSTSTSGSTDEQFFGPGTRLTVL.

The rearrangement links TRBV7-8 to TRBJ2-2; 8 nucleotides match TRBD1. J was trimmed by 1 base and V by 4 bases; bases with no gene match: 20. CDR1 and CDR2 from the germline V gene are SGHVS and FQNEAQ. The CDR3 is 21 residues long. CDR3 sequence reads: CASSSRRPGQAPFQNTGELFF. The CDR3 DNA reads TGTGCCAGCAGCTCGAGACGGCCGGGACAGGCCCCTTTCCAGAACACCGGGGAGCTGTTTTTT.

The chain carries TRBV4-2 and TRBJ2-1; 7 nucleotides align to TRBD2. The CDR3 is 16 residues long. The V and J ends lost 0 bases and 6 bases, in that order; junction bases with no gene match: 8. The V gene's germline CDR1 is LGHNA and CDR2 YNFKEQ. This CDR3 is CASSQDPGGSGNEQFF. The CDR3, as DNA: TGTGCCAGCAGCCAAGATCCCGGCGGGAGTGGCAATGAGCAGTTCTTC.

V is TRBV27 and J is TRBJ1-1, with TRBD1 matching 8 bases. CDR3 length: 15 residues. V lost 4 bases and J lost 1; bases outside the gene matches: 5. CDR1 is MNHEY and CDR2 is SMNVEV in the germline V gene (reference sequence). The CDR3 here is CASSSGQGRNTEAFF. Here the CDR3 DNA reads TGTGCCAGCAGTTCCGGACAGGGCCGGAACACTGAAGCTTTCTTT.

As DNA, the CDR3 is TGTGCCAGCAGCCAAGAACTAGCGGGAGGCGAGCAGTACTTC. Translated, it gives CASSQELAGGEQYF. The rearrangement links TRBV4-2 to TRBJ2-7; 12 nucleotides align to TRBD2. Germline values: CDR1 LGHNA, CDR2 YNFKEQ. V was pared by 0 bases and J by 6 bases, with 0 bases of the junction left unmatched. The length of the CDR3 is 14 residues.

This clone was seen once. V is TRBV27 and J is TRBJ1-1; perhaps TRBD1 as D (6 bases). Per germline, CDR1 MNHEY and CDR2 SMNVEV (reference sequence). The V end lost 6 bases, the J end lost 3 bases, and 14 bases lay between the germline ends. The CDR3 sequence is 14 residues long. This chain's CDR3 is CASSLQGKYTEAFF. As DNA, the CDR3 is TGTGCCAGCAGCTTACAGGGAAAATACACTGAAGCTTTCTTT.

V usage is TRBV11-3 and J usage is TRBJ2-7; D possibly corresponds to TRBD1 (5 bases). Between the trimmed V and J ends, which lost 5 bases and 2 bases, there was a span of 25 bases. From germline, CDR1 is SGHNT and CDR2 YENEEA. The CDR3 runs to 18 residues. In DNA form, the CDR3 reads TGTGCCAGCAGCCCCTTTCTTCCAGGGCGAACTTTTCCCTACGAGCAGTACTTC. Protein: CASSPFLPGRTFPYEQYF.

The CDR3 loop reads CASSYTGPEYGYTF. CDR3 in DNA: TGTGCCAGCAGTTACACAGGGCCAGAATATGGCTACACCTTC. The V call is TRBV6-5, the J call TRBJ1-2; TRBD1 is a possible D gene (6 bases). The CDR3 has 14 residues. The V end lost 2 bases, the J end lost 5 bases, and 12 bases lay between the germline ends. Germline loops: CDR1 MNHEY, CDR2 SVGAGI.

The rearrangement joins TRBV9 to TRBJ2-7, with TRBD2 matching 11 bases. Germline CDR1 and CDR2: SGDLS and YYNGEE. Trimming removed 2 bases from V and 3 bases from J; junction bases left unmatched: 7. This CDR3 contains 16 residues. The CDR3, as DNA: TGTGCCAGCAGCGTCGGTAGCGGGAGGGCGGGCTACGAGCAGTACTTC. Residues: CASSVGSGRAGYEQYF.

The CDR3 coding sequence is TGTGCCAGCAGCCCACACCCGCCTTTCCCTCCGGGACACCTCGGAAACACCGGGGAGCTGTTTTTT. Encoded protein: CASSPHPPFPPGHLGNTGELFF. The chain joins TRBV21-1 to TRBJ2-2; TRBD1 is the table's D call, not checked against the DNA. TRBV21-1 has pseudogene status. The length of the CDR3 is 22 residues.

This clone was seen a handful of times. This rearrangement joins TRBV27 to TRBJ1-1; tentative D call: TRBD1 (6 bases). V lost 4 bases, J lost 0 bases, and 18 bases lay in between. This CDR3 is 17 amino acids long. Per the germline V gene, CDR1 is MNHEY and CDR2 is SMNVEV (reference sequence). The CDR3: CASSSVYGGHLNTEAFF. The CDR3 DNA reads TGTGCCAGCAGTTCAGTATATGGGGGACACTTGAACACTGAAGCTTTCTTT.

The CDR3 sequence: CASSLEEIANEQFF. CDR3 nucleotides: TGCGCCAGCAGCTTAGAGGAGATAGCCAATGAGCAGTTCTTC. The chain combines TRBV5-1 with TRBJ2-1, with D unclear. The ends were cut back, 2 bases at V and 6 bases at J, with 12 bases in the middle. CDR3 length: 14 residues. The germline V gene encodes CDR1 SGHRS and CDR2 YFSETQ. Full variable domain (rest looked up from reference TRBV5-1 and TRBJ2-1): KAGVTQTPRYLIKTRGQQVTLSCSPISGHRSVSWYQQTPGQGLQFLFEYFSETQRNKGNFPGRFSGRQFSNSRSEMNVSTLELGDSALYLCASSLEEIANEQFFGPGTRLTVL.

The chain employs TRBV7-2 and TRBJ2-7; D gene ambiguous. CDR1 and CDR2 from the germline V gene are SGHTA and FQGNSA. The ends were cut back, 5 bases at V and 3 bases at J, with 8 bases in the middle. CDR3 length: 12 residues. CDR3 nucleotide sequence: TGTGCCAGCAGCCGGTCCCTCTACGAGCAGTACTTC. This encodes CASSRSLYEQYF.

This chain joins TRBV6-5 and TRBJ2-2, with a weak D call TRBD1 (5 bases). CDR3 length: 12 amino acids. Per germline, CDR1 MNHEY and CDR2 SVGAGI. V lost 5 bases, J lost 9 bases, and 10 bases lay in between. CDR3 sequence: CASSLMGRELFF. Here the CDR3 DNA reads TGTGCCAGCAGTCTGATGGGGCGGGAGCTGTTTTTT.

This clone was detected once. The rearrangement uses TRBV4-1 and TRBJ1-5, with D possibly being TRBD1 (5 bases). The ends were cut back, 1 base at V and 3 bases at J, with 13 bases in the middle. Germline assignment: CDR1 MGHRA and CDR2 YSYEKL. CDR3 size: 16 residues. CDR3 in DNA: TGCGCCAGCAGCCAAGTAGACAGCTCACACAATCAGCCCCAGCATTTT. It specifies CASSQVDSSHNQPQHF.

The CDR3 DNA reads as TGTGCCAGCAGCCGAGATCAAACCAGAAATGAGCAGTTCTTC. Its protein product is CASSRDQTRNEQFF. V usage is TRBV4-2 and J usage is TRBJ2-1, with D uncertain. The length of the CDR3 is 14 residues. The germline V gene encodes CDR1 LGHNA and CDR2 YNFKEQ. V lost 4 bases, J lost 7 bases, and 14 bases lay in between.

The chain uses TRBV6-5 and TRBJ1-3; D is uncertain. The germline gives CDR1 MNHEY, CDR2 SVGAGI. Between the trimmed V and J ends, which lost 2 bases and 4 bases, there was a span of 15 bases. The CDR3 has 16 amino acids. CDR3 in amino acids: CASSYGRPLSGNTIYF. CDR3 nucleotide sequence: TGTGCCAGCAGTTACGGGCGACCTCTTTCGGGAAACACCATATATTTT.

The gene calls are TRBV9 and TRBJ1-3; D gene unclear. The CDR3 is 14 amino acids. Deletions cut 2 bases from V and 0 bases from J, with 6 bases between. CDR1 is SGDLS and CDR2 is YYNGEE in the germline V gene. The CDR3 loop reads CASSVTASGNTIYF. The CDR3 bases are TGTGCCAGCAGCGTTACAGCCTCTGGAAACACCATATATTTT. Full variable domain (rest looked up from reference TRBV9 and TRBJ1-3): DSGVTQTPKHLITATGQRVTLRCSPRSGDLSVYWYQQSLDQGLQFLIQYYNGEERAKGNILERFSAQQFPDLHSELNLSSLELGDSALYFCASSVTASGNTIYFGEGSWLTVV.

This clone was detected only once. CDR3 in DNA: TGTGCCAGCAGTTTACTAGGGGGATACGAGCAGTACTTC. It codes for CASSLLGGYEQYF. V usage is TRBV28 and J usage is TRBJ2-7, with D possibly TRBD1 on 6 matching bases. V dropped 2 bases and J dropped 4 bases, with 9 bases sitting between them. The CDR3 is 13 amino acids. CDR1 and CDR2 from the germline V gene are MDHEN and SYDVKM.